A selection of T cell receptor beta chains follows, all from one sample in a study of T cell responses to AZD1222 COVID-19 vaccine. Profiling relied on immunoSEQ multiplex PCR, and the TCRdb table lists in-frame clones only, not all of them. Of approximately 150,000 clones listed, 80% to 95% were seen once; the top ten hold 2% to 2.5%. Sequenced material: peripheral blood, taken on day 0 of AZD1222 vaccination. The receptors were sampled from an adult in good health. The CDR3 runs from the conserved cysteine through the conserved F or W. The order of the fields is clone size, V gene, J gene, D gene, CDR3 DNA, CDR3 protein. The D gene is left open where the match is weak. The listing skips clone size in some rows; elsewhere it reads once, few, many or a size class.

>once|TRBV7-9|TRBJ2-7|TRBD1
TGTGCCAGCAGCCCAAACCGGGACAGGGGAACCTACGAGCAGTACTTC
CASSPNRDRGTYEQYF
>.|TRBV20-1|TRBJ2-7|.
TGCAGTGCGCAGACGGAGGTGCAGTACTTC
CSAQTEVQYF
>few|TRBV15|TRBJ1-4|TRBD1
TGTGCCACCAGCAGAGATAAGGGACAGAATGAAAAACTGTTTTTT
CATSRDKGQNEKLFF
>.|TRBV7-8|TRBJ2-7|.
TGTGCCAGCAGTTTTAGGGGGGACACGGGACTGATTACCTACGAGCAGTACTTC
CASSFRGDTGLITYEQYF
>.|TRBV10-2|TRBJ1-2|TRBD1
TGCGCCAGCAGTGAACAGGGGACTAACTATGGCTACACCTTC
CASSEQGTNYGYTF
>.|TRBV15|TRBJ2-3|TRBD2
TGTGCCACCAGCAGAAGGGTTGCTAGCGGGGGAGCAGATACGCAGTATTTT
CATSRRVASGGADTQYF
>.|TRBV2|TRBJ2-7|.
TGTGCCAGCACTCCCCTAGGGACGGCCTCCTACGAGCAGTACTTC
CASTPLGTASYEQYF
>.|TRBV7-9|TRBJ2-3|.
TGTGCCAGCAGCGCCGAACGGACAGATACGCAGTATTTT
CASSAERTDTQYF
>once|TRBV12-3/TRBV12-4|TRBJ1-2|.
TGTGCCAGCAGCGAACTTCCTAACTATGGCTACACCTTC
CASSELPNYGYTF
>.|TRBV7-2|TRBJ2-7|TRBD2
TGTGCCAGCAGCGGGCAACTAGCGGGGGACGGGGAGCAGTACTTC
CASSGQLAGDGEQYF
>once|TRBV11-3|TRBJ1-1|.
TGTGCCAGCAGCCGATTTTGGAACACTGAAGCTTTCTTT
CASSRFWNTEAFF
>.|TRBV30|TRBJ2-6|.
TGTGCCTGGAGTCAGACAGGTTTCTCTGGGGCCAACGTCCTGACTTTC
CAWSQTGFSGANVLTF
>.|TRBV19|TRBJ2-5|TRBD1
TGTGCCAGTAGTATCGGGACAGGGATGGCAAGGACCCAGTACTTC
CASSIGTGMARTQYF